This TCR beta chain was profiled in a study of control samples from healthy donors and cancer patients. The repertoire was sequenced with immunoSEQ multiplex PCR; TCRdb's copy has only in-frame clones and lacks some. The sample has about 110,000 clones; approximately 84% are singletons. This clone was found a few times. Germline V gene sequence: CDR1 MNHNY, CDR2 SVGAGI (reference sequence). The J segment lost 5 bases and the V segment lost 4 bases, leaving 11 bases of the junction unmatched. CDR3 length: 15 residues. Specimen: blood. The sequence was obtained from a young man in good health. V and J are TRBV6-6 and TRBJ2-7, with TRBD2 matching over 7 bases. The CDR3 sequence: CASSSPRGGSHEQYF. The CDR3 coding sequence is TGTGCCAGCAGTTCTCCCCGGGGAGGGAGCCACGAGCAGTACTTC.